This TCR beta chain appears in the sequencing data of a study of early T cells in non-severe SARS-CoV-2 infection. Study in general: The study sequenced bulk RNA from unsorted whole blood, with chains unpaired. Study-wide points: There was a bias toward anti-spike CD8 responses in VDJdb matching, which missed private and CD4 specificities.

Researchers tagged individual cDNA molecules with unique molecular identifiers. One entry per CDR3 protein, called by TCRdb with MiXCR from the 5' RACE reads. The data show tens of thousands of distinct CDR3 sequences, roughly 12% seen once. The germline CDR1 and CDR2 sequences are SNHLY and FYNNEI. The CDR3 spans 12 residues. V lost 6 bases and J lost 0, with 6 bases in between. This clonotype was seen more than once but under ten times. What it recognizes is unknown. Sequenced material: whole blood. The receptor comes from an adult who was a healthcare worker with PCR-confirmed SARS-CoV-2 infection or an uninfected control (not recorded which). This chain joins TRBV2 and TRBJ2-7; no firm D call. The CDR3 region has the DNA TGTGCCAGCAGGGTCAGCTCCTACGAGCAGTACTTC. It specifies CASRVSSYEQYF.